Presented here are 12 T cell receptor beta chains from one specimen sequenced in a study of identical twins. From the 5' RACE reads, TCRdb called clonotypes with MiXCR, one entry per CDR3 protein. The data contain about 890,000 distinct CDR3 sequences, more than 9% of them singletons. These data are also associated with another study on yellow fever vaccine responses in identical twins.

Sequenced material: PBMCs. The receptors were sampled from a woman aged 18-35 years in good health.

The V and J genes are TRBV5-8 and TRBJ2-7, with TRBD1 matching 12 bases. This CDR3 region has 14 residues. The junction had 5 bases not matched to a gene; V was cut back by 5 bases and J by 5 bases. The V gene's germline CDR1 is SGHTS and CDR2 YDEGEE. The CDR3 region has the DNA TGTGCCAGCAGAGCCCGGGACAGGGGGCACGAGCAGTACGTC. Residues: CASRARDRGHEQYV.

This clonotype appeared a few times. The J gene is TRBJ2-1, the V gene TRBV7-9, with TRBD2 as a possible D gene (7 bases). There are 14 residues in the CDR3. The V gene's germline CDR1 is SEHNR and CDR2 FQNEAQ (reference sequence). Trimming removed 8 bases from V and 9 bases from J, with 20 bases in between. The CDR3: CASLGGGRGSEQFF. CDR3 nucleotide sequence: TGTGCCAGCCTCGGAGGGGGGAGGGGGAGTGAGCAGTTCTTC.

DNA of the CDR3: TGCGCCAGCGTTGTAGGCCCATTAGCAGGCTACGAGCAGTACTTC. It is translated as CASVVGPLAGYEQYF. The rearrangement links TRBV5-1 to TRBJ2-7; D is unclear. The germline V gene has CDR1 SGHRS and CDR2 YFSETQ. Trimming stripped 7 bases from V and 3 bases from J, with 20 bases between. CDR3 length: 15 residues.

In its sample, this clonotype was seen a few times. This chain links TRBV6-1 with TRBJ1-1; tentative D call: TRBD1 (6 bases). The CDR3 runs to 17 residues. V was clipped by 2 bases and J by 1 base, with 17 bases between them. Looked up from germline, CDR1 is MNHNS and CDR2 is SASEGT. CDR3 residues: CASSERGTRNRNTEAFF. CDR3 sequence (DNA): TGTGCCAGCAGTGAAAGGGGGACAAGGAATCGGAACACTGAAGCTTTCTTT.

This clonotype was seen at least ten times. The chain uses TRBV20-1 and TRBJ2-3; D unresolved. Trimming removed 2 bases at V and 2 bases at J, with 5 bases between. Germline loops: CDR1 DFQATT, CDR2 SNEGSKA (reference sequence). CDR3 length: 12 amino acids. This CDR3 reads CSARPYTDTQYF. CDR3 sequence (DNA): TGCAGTGCTAGACCCTACACAGATACGCAGTATTTT.

A few counts support this clonotype. J is TRBJ2-6 and V is TRBV6-1; a possible D gene is TRBD2 (7 bases). Trimming cost V 6 bases and J 2 bases, with 11 bases left between them. There are 15 residues in the CDR3. The germline V gene encodes CDR1 MNHNS and CDR2 SASEGT. The CDR3 region has the DNA TGTGCCAGCAGACCGGGGGGCGCTGGGGCCAACGTCCTGACTTTC. This gives the protein CASRPGGAGANVLTF.

The chain recombines TRBV18 with TRBJ2-1; possibly TRBD1 for D (5 bases). V was clipped by 0 bases and J by 0 bases, with 6 bases between them. This CDR3 is 15 amino acids long. Germline CDR1 KGHSH, CDR2 LQKENI. The CDR3 DNA is TGTGCCAGCTCACCACCAGGGGTCTCCTACAATGAGCAGTTCTTC. It translates to CASSPPGVSYNEQFF.

The J gene is TRBJ2-7, the V gene TRBV24-1; 8 nucleotides align to TRBD1. Germline lookup yields CDR1 KGHDR and CDR2 SFDVKD. The junction had 9 bases not matched to a gene; V was cut back by 3 bases and J by 6 bases. The CDR3 extends over 15 amino acids. Here the CDR3 reads CATSDASGQASEQYF. Here the CDR3 DNA reads TGTGCCACCAGTGATGCCTCGGGACAGGCTAGCGAGCAGTACTTC.

This clonotype was picked up many times. The V and J genes are TRBV5-1 and TRBJ2-1; no clear D. The germline V and J ends were trimmed by 1 base and 0 bases, with 8 bases remaining between them. The CDR3 is 15 residues long. Germline CDR1 reads SGHRS; CDR2 reads YFSETQ. CDR3 DNA sequence: TGCGCCAGCAGCTTGTACGTCAGCTCCTACAATGAGCAGTTCTTC. This gives the protein CASSLYVSSYNEQFF.

The sample holds a few counts of this clonotype. The chain joins TRBV6-5 to TRBJ2-6; 7 bases are a match to TRBD1. After removal of 6 bases from V and 2 bases from J, the junction contained 7 bases not matched to a gene. The CDR3 has 16 residues. From germline, CDR1 is MNHEY and CDR2 SVGAGI. The CDR3 nucleotides are TGTGCCAGCAGGTATACTACAGGGGCTGGGGCCAACGTCCTGACTTTC. It specifies CASRYTTGAGANVLTF.

In this sample, this clonotype turned up a few times. V is TRBV20-1 and J is TRBJ2-1; the D gene could be TRBD1 or TRBD2 (5 bases each). V was trimmed by 0 bases and J by 10 bases, leaving 10 bases between them. Germline lookup yields CDR1 DFQATT and CDR2 SNEGSKA (reference sequence). The CDR3 length is 12 residues. This CDR3 is CSAREDRDEQFF. As DNA, the CDR3 is TGCAGTGCTAGAGAAGACCGGGACGAGCAGTTCTTC.

The V call is TRBV10-3, the J call TRBJ2-7; 10 nucleotides agree with TRBD2. The germline gives CDR1 ENHRY, CDR2 SYGVKD. CDR3 length: 12 residues. J lost 3 bases, V lost 10 bases, and 3 bases had no gene match. In nucleotides, the CDR3 is TGTGCCACCCGGACTAGCGGCTACGAGCAGTACTTC. Its translation: CATRTSGYEQYF.